This T cell receptor (beta chain) was sequenced for a study of radiotherapy plus CTLA-4 blockade in lung cancer. Whole-study results and caveats: Blood-borne expansion of tumor-derived TCR clones followed radiotherapy plus ipilimumab.

Data came from immunoSEQ multiplex PCR; TCRdb stores just in-frame clones and leaves some out. The sample contains 40,000 to 45,000 clones, approximately 68% of which appear only once. V lost 2 bases and J lost 7, with 12 bases in between. This CDR3 region has 14 residues. Per the germline V gene, CDR1 is SEHNR and CDR2 is FQNEAQ (reference sequence). As regards this clone: Its antigen remains unidentified.

The receptor was derived from a human donor with non-small cell lung cancer who had stable disease on radiotherapy plus ipilimumab. Here the sequenced sample was peripheral blood, taken from a patient treated with radiotherapy plus ipilimumab. The chain joins TRBV7-9 to TRBJ2-1, with D possibly TRBD1 on 6 matching bases. The CDR3 coding sequence is TGTGCCAGCAGCTTATCAGGGGCAAGGAATGAGCAGTTCTTC. It is translated as CASSLSGARNEQFF.